The present T cell receptor beta chain was sequenced within a study of blood T cell repertoires in COVID-19. In the study overall: The United States, Italy and Spain supplied acute and convalescent COVID-19 samples. PBMCs, B-cell-depleted T cells, or T cells provided the cDNA or gDNA that made up the material.

Per the study methods: Reference gene primer amplification gave estimated nucleated cell counts. TCRdb's table, derived via immunoSEQ multiplex PCR, lists solely in-frame clones and lacks some. From that table come the V and J calls and clone size; the DNA was used to work out D and trimming. The sample lists roughly 250,000 clones; around 89% were seen once. With V trimmed by 5 bases and J by 8 bases, 8 bases remained unmatched. CDR1 is LGHDT, CDR2 YNNKEL, per germline (reference sequence). CDR3 length: 13 amino acids. The origin of this receptor is a woman aged 40 to 50 with acute COVID-19. Sequences were obtained from PBMCs or T cells enriched from blood (not recorded which). The chain employs TRBV3-1 (or the pseudogene TRBV3-2) and TRBJ1-1; 7 bases are shared with TRBD1. The CDR3, as DNA: TGTGCCAGCAGCTTATTCGACAGGGCAGAAGCTTTCTTT. Translation gives CASSLFDRAEAFF.